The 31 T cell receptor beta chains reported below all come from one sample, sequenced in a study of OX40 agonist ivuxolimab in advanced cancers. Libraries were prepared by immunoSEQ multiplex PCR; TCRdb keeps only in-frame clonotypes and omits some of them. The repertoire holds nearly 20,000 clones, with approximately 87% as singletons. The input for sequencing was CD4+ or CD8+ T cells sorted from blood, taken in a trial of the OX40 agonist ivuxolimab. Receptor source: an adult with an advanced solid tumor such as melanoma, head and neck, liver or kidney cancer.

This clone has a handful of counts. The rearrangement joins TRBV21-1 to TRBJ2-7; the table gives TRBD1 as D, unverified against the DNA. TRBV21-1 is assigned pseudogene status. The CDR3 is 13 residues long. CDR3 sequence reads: CASDGTATYEQYF. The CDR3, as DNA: TGTGCCAGCGATGGGACAGCGACCTACGAGCAGTACTTC.

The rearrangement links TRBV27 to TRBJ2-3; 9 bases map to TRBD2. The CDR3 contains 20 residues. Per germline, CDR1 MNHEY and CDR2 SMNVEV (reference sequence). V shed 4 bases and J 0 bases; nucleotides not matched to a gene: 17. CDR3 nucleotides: TGTGCCAGCAGTTATCGCGCGGGGGGGCGGTTGTCACGAAGCACAGATACGCAGTATTTT. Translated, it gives CASSYRAGGRLSRSTDTQYF.

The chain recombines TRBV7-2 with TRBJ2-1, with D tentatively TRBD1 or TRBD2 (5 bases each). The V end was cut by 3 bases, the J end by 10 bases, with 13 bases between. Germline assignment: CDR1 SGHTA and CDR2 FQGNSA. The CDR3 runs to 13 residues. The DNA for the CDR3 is TGTGCCAGCAGCTTGGGGACCCACGGGGAGCAGTTCTTC. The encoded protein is CASSLGTHGEQFF.

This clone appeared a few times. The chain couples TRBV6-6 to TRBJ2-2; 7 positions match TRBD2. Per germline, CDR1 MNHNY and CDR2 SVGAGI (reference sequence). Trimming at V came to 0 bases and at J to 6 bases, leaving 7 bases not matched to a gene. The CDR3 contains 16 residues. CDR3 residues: CASSYSGLQNSGELFF. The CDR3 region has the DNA TGTGCCAGCAGTTACTCGGGACTACAAAACTCCGGGGAGCTGTTTTTT.

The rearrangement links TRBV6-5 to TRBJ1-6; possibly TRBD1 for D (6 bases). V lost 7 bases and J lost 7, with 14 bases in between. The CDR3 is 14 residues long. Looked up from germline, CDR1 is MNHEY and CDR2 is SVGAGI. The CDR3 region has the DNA TGTGCCAGCAATTCTGGACAGAAGAATTCACCCCTCCACTTT. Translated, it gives CASNSGQKNSPLHF.

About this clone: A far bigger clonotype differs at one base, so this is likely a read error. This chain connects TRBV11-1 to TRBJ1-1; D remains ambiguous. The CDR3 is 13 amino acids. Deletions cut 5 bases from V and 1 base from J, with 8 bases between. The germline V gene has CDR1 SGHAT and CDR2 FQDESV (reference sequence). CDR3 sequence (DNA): TGTGCCAGCAGCCCTCAGAGGAACACTGAAGCTTTCTTT. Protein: CASSPQRNTEAFF.

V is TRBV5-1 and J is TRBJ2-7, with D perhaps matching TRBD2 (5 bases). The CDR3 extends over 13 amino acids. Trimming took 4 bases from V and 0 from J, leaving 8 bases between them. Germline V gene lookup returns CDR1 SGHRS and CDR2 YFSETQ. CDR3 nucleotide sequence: TGCGCCAGCAGCCTTAGCGTCTCCTACGAGCAGTACTTC. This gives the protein CASSLSVSYEQYF.

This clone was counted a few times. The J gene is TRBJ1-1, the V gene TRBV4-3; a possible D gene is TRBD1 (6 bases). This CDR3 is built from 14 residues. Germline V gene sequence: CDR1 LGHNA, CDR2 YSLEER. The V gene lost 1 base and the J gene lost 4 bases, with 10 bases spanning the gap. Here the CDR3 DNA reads TGCGCCAGCAGCCAAGCGGGGGGCATCACTGAAGCTTTCTTT. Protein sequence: CASSQAGGITEAFF.

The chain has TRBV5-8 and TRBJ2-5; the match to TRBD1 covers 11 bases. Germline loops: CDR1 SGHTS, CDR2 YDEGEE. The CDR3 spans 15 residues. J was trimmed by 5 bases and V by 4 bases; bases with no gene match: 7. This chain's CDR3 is CASSTGQGARETQYF. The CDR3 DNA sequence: TGTGCCAGCAGCACCGGACAGGGGGCGCGGGAGACCCAGTACTTC.

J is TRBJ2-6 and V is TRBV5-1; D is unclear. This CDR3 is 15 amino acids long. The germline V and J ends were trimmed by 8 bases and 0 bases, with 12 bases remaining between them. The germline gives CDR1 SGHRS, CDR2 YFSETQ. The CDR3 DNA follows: TGCGCCAGTAAGACCGGATCCTCTGGGGCCAACGTCCTGACTTTC. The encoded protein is CASKTGSSGANVLTF.

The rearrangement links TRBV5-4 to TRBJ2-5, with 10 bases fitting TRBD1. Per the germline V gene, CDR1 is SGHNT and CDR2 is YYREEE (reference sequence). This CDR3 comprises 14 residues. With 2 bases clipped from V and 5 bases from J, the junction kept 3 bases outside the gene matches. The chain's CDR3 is CASSFRDRGETQYF. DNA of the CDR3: TGTGCCAGCAGCTTCCGGGACAGGGGCGAGACCCAGTACTTC.

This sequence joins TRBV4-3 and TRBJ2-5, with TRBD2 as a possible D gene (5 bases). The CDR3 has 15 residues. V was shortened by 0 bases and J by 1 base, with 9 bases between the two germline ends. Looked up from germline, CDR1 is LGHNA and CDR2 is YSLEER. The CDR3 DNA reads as TGCGCCAGCAGCCAAGACCTAGCTAGCCAAGAGACCCAGTACTTC. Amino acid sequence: CASSQDLASQETQYF.

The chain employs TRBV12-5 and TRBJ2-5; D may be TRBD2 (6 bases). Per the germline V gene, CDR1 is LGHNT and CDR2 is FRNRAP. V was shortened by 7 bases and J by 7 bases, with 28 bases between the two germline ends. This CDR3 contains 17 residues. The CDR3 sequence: CASAPGGLGLSRPTQYF. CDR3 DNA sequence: TGTGCTAGTGCCCCCGGAGGGTTAGGGCTTAGTCGACCGACCCAGTACTTC.

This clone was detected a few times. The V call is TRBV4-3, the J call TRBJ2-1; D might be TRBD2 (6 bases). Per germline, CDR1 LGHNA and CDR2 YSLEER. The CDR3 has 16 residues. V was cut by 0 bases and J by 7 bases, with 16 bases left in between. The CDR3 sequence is CASSQDGVYAGNEQFF. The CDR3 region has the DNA TGCGCCAGCAGCCAAGATGGCGTCTACGCGGGGAATGAGCAGTTCTTC.

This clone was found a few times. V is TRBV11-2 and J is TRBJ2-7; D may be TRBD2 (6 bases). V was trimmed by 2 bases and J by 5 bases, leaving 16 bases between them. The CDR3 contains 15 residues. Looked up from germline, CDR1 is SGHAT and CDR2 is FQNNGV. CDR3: CASSLPSRGIHEQYF. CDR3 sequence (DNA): TGTGCCAGCAGCTTACCTTCCCGGGGGATCCACGAGCAGTACTTC.

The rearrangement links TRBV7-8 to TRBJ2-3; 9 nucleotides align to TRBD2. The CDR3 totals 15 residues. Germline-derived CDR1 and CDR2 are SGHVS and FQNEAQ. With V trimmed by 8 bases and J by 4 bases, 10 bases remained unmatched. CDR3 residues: CASSLASGGPDTQYF. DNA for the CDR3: TGTGCCAGCTCTCTTGCGAGCGGGGGGCCAGATACGCAGTATTTT. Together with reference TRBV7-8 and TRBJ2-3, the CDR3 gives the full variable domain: GAGVSQSPRYKVAKRGQDVALRCDPISGHVSLFWYQQALGQGPEFLTYFQNEAQLDKSGLPSDRFFAERPEGSVSTLKIQRTQQEDSAVYLCASSLASGGPDTQYFGPGTRLTVL.

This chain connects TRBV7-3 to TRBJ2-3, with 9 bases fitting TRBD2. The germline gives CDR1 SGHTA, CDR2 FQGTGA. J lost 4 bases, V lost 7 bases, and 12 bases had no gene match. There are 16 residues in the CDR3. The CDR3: CASTTFRGRVADTQYF. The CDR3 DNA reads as TGTGCCAGCACCACCTTCCGCGGGAGGGTAGCAGATACGCAGTATTTT.

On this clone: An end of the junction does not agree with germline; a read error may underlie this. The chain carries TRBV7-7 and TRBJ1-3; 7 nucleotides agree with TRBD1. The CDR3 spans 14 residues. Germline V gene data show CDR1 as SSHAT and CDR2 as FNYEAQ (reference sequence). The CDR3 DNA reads TGTGCTAGCAGCCCGACAGGGTCTGGAAACACCATATATTTT. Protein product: CASSPTGSGNTIYF. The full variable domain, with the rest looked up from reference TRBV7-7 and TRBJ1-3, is GAGVSQSPRYKVTKRGQDVTLRCDPISSHATLYWYQQALGQGPEFLTYFNYEAQPDKSGLPSDRFSAERPEGSISTLTIQRTEQRDSAMYRCASSPTGSGNTIYFGEGSWLTVV.

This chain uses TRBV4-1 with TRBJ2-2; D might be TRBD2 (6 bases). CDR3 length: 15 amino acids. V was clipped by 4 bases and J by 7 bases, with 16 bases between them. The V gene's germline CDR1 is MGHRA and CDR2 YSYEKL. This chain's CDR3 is CASSRLGPSGGELFF. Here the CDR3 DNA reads TGCGCCAGCAGCCGACTAGGGCCGTCCGGCGGGGAGCTGTTTTTT.

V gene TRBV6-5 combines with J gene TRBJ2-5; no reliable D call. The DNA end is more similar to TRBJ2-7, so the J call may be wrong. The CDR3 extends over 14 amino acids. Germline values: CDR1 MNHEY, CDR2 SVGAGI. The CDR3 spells CASSYSRFAYEQYF. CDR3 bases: TGTGCCAGCAGTTATAGTCGCTTTGCCTACGAGCAGTACTTC.

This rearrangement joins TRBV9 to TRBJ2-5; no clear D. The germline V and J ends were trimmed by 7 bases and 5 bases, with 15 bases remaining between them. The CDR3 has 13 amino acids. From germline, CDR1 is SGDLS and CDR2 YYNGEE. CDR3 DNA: TGTGCCAGCTCCTACAACCCCCGGGAGACCCAGTACTTC. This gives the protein CASSYNPRETQYF. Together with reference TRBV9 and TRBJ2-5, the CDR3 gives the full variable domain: DSGVTQTPKHLITATGQRVTLRCSPRSGDLSVYWYQQSLDQGLQFLIQYYNGEERAKGNILERFSAQQFPDLHSELNLSSLELGDSALYFCASSYNPRETQYFGPGTRLLVL.

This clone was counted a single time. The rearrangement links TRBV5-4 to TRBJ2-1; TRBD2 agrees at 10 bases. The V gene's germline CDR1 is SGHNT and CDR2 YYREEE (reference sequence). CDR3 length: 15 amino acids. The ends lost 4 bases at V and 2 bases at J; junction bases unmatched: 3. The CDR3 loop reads CASSISGGTYNEQFF. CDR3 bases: TGTGCCAGCAGCATTAGCGGGGGGACCTACAATGAGCAGTTCTTC.

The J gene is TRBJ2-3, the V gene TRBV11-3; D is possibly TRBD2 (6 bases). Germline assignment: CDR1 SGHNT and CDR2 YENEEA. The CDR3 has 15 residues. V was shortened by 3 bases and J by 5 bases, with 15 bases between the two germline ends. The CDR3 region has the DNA TGTGCCAGCAGCTTCGGTCAGCGGGTTGAAGATACGCAGTATTTT. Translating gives CASSFGQRVEDTQYF.

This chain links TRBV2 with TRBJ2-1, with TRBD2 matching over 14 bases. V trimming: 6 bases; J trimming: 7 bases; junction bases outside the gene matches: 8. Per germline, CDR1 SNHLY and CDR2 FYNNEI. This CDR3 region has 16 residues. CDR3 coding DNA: TGTGCCAGCAGCCATACGACTAGCGGGGGGGTGAATGAGCAGTTCTTC. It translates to CASSHTTSGGVNEQFF.

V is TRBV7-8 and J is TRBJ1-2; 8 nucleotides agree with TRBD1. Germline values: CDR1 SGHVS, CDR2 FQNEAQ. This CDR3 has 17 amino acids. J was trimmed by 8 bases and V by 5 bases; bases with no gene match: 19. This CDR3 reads CASSRMLIRDRYKGYTF. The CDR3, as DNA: TGTGCCAGCAGCCGAATGCTTATCCGGGACAGGTATAAAGGCTACACCTTC.

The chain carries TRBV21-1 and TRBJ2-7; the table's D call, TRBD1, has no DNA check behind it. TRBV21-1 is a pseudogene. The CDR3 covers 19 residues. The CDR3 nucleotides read TGTGCCAGCAGCAAAGACCCGGGACAGGGGACCTCCTACATGTACGAGCAGTACTTC. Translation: CASSKDPGQGTSYMYEQYF.

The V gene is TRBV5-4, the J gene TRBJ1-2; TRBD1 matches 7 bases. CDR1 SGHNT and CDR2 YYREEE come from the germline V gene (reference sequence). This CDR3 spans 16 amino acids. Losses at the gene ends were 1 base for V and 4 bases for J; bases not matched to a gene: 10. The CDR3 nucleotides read TGTGCCAGCAGCTTGTCAACTTCGGGACAGATCTATGGCTACACCTTC. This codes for CASSLSTSGQIYGYTF.

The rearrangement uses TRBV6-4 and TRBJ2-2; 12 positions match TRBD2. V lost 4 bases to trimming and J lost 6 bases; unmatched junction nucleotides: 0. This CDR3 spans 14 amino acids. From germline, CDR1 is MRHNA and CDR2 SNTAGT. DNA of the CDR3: TGTGCCAGCAGTGGACTAGCGGGAGCCGGGGAGCTGTTTTTT. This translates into CASSGLAGAGELFF.

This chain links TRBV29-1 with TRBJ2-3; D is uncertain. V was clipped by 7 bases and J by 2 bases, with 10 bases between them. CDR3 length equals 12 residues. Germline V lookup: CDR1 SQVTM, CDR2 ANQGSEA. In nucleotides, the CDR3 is TGCAGCGCTGTGGAGTACACAGATACGCAGTATTTT. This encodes CSAVEYTDTQYF.

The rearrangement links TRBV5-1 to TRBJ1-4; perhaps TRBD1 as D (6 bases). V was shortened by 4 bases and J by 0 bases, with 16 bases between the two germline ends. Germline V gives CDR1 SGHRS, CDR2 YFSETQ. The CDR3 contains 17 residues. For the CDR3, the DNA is TGCGCCAGCAGCCTACAGGGTCGGAGATCAACTAATGAAAAACTGTTTTTT. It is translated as CASSLQGRRSTNEKLFF. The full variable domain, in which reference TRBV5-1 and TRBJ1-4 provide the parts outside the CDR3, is KAGVTQTPRYLIKTRGQQVTLSCSPISGHRSVSWYQQTPGQGLQFLFEYFSETQRNKGNFPGRFSGRQFSNSRSEMNVSTLELGDSALYLCASSLQGRRSTNEKLFFGSGTQLSVL.

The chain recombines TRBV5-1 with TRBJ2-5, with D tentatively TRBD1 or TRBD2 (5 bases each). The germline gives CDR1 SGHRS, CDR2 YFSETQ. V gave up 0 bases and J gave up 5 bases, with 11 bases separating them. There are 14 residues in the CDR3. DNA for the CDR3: TGCGCCAGCAGCTTGGCACTAGGGGATGAGACCCAGTACTTC. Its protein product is CASSLALGDETQYF.